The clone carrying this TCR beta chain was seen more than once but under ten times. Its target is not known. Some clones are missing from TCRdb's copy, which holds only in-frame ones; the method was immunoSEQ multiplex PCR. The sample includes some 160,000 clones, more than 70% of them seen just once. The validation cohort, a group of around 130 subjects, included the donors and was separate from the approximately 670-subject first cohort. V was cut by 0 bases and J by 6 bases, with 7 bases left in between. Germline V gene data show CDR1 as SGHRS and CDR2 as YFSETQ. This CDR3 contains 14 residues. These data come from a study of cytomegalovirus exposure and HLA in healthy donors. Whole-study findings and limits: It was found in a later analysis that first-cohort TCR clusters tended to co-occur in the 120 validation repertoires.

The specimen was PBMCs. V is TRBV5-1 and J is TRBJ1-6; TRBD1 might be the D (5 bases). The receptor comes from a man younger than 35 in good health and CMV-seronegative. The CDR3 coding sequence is TGCGCCAGCAGCTTGGCCCAGGGTAATTCACCCCTCCACTTT. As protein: CASSLAQGNSPLHF.